The 6 T cell receptor beta chains presented below share a single source sample, sequenced in a study of cytomegalovirus exposure and HLA in healthy donors. PCR used 60 Vbeta primers and 13 Jbeta primers. Here immunoSEQ multiplex PCR was the method, and the copy in TCRdb shows in-frame clones only, minus some. The listing records some 200,000 clones. Sequenced: PBMCs. These receptors came from a girl aged 2-10 years in good health and CMV-seropositive.

The chain links TRBV27 to TRBJ1-1; 10 bases map to TRBD1. The junction had 12 bases not matched to a gene; V was cut back by 6 bases and J by 11 bases. Germline CDR1 reads MNHEY; CDR2 reads SMNVEV (reference sequence). The CDR3 is 14 amino acids. Here the CDR3 DNA reads TGTGCCAGCAGCCTGGACAGGGGGGCTCGAAAGGCTTTCTTT. Its translation is CASSLDRGARKAFF.

The chain joins TRBV7-6 to TRBJ2-7, with TRBD2 matching over 10 bases. Germline V gene data show CDR1 as SGHVS and CDR2 as FNYEAQ. This CDR3 contains 15 residues. J lost 5 bases, V lost 1 base, and 5 bases had no gene match. CDR3 bases: TGTGCCAGCAGCTTAGGGAGCGGGAGGGTCAACGAGCAGTACTTC. This gives the protein CASSLGSGRVNEQYF.

The V gene is TRBV6-4, the J gene TRBJ2-3; 10 bases agree with TRBD2. In germline, CDR1 is MRHNA, CDR2 SNTAGT. The trim removed 2 bases at V and 5 bases at J, leaving 4 bases unmatched. CDR3 length equals 15 residues. CDR3 loop: CASSDLAGDLDTQYF. CDR3 bases: TGTGCCAGCAGTGACCTAGCGGGAGATTTAGATACGCAGTATTTT.

The chain employs TRBV27 and TRBJ2-5, with TRBD2 matching over 10 bases. Germline CDR1 is MNHEY and CDR2 is SMNVEV (reference sequence). With V trimmed by 5 bases and J by 3 bases, 12 bases remained unmatched. CDR3 length: 17 residues. Here the CDR3 DNA reads TGTGCCAGCAGTAAAATTTTACTAGCGGGATTAGAAGAGACCCAGTACTTC. It translates to CASSKILLAGLEETQYF.

The J gene is TRBJ2-7, the V gene TRBV7-2; D ambiguous. In germline, CDR1 is SGHTA, CDR2 FQGNSA. The CDR3 consists of 15 residues. V lost 1 base and J lost 2, with 12 bases in between. This CDR3 reads CASSLVSQQPYEQYF. CDR3 nucleotide sequence: TGTGCCAGCAGCTTAGTTTCCCAACAACCCTACGAGCAGTACTTC.

This chain joins TRBV10-3 and TRBJ1-2; D unresolved. Deletions cut 11 bases from V and 5 bases from J, with 12 bases between. In germline, CDR1 is ENHRY, CDR2 SYGVKD. CDR3 length: 11 residues. CDR3: CAERPGYGYTF. CDR3 sequence (DNA): TGTGCCGAACGGCCGGGTTATGGCTACACCTTC.